Each of the 32 T cell receptor beta chains below was sequenced from the same sample in a study of T-cell reconstitution after alpha-beta-depleted transplantation in children. Preparation of the TCRbeta library involved a method that used unique molecular identifiers. MiXCR, applied by TCRdb to the PCR reads, yields one record per CDR3 protein. The data hold hundreds of thousands of distinct CDR3 sequences, with roughly 17% observed a single time. The sequences come from PBMCs from the stem cell graft donor, collected from the stem cell graft. Source of these receptors: a human donor who donated a stem cell graft to a child with acute myeloid leukemia.

Many counts were recorded for this clonotype. CDR3 bases: TGCAGTGCTCTACCCCCGGGCATCTACAATGAGCAGTTCTTC. Residues: CSALPPGIYNEQFF. The chain combines TRBV20-1 with TRBJ2-1; the D is unclear. Germline lookup yields CDR1 DFQATT and CDR2 SNEGSKA (reference sequence). V dropped 5 bases and J dropped 3 bases, with 14 bases sitting between them. The CDR3 sequence is 14 residues long.

This clonotype was recorded at least ten times. The chain is built from TRBV6-2 or TRBV6-3 and TRBJ1-1, with a weak D call TRBD1 (5 bases). The CDR3 spans 14 residues. With 4 bases removed from V and 5 bases from J, the gap between germline ends came to 14 bases. CDR1 is MNHEY and CDR2 is SVGEGT in the germline V gene. As DNA, the CDR3 is TGTGCCAGCAGTTCGACGCAGGGAGGGACTGAAGCTTTCTTT. It encodes CASSSTQGGTEAFF.

This clonotype was picked up a small number of times. The rearrangement uses TRBV20-1 and TRBJ1-1; D remains unclear. The CDR3 is 12 residues long. Germline CDR1 DFQATT, CDR2 SNEGSKA (reference sequence). V was pared by 6 bases and J by 1 base, with 9 bases between. CDR3 nucleotide sequence: TGCAGTGCGCGAGTAGAGAACACTGAAGCTTTCTTT. Translation: CSARVENTEAFF.

The rearrangement links TRBV7-2 to TRBJ2-7, with 9 bases lining up with TRBD1. CDR3 size: 16 residues. V gave up 2 bases and J gave up 3 bases; unmatched junction bases: 8. From germline, CDR1 is SGHTA and CDR2 FQGNSA. The CDR3 nucleotides are TGTGCCAGCAGCTTAAATATGGGACAGGGTATCTACGAGCAGTACTTC. This sequence encodes CASSLNMGQGIYEQYF.

The chain employs TRBV20-1 and TRBJ2-7, with a possible D match to TRBD1 (6 bases). The CDR3 has 15 residues. The V gene's germline CDR1 is DFQATT and CDR2 SNEGSKA (reference sequence). Trimming took off 3 bases at V and 0 bases at J, with 15 bases between the two ends. CDR3 DNA: TGCAGTGCTAGTAAGACAGGTTTTCCCTCCTACGAGCAGTACTTC. Amino acid sequence: CSASKTGFPSYEQYF.

This clonotype appeared many times. The chain links TRBV20-1 to TRBJ2-7; maybe TRBD2 (6 bases). Germline values: CDR1 DFQATT, CDR2 SNEGSKA (reference sequence). Deletions cut 3 bases from V and 6 bases from J, with 18 bases between. CDR3 length: 14 residues. CDR3 DNA: TGCAGTGCTAGGAGCGCGGGGAATTTCGGCGAGCAGTACTTC. Amino acids: CSARSAGNFGEQYF.

This clonotype came up many times. The V call is TRBV5-8, the J call TRBJ1-5, with 8 bases lining up with TRBD1. J was trimmed by 2 bases and V by 4 bases; bases with no gene match: 8. Germline values: CDR1 SGHTS, CDR2 YDEGEE. This CDR3 comprises 16 residues. CDR3 sequence: CASSGGGTGRNQPQHF. The CDR3 DNA is TGTGCCAGCAGCGGGGGAGGGACAGGCCGCAATCAGCCCCAGCATTTT.

The chain has TRBV27 and TRBJ1-4, with 9 nucleotides matching TRBD1. Per germline, CDR1 MNHEY and CDR2 SMNVEV (reference sequence). This CDR3 has 13 amino acids. The J segment lost 5 bases and the V segment lost 8 bases, leaving 3 bases of the junction unmatched. CDR3 bases: TGTGCCAGCGGGGACAGGGCGAATGAAAAACTGTTTTTT. Translation gives CASGDRANEKLFF.

The chain employs TRBV28 and TRBJ2-5; D is unresolved. There are 15 residues in the CDR3. CDR1 and CDR2 (germline): MDHEN, SYDVKM. Deletions cut 7 bases from V and 0 bases from J, with 15 bases between. CDR3 coding DNA: TGTGCCAGCATTTTGAGTAAGGAGTACCAAGAGACCCAGTACTTC. Protein: CASILSKEYQETQYF.

This rearrangement joins TRBV25-1 to TRBJ1-1; 7 bases line up with TRBD1. The CDR3 length is 17 residues. Per germline, CDR1 MGHDK and CDR2 SYGVNS. With 3 bases clipped from V and 1 base from J, the junction kept 11 bases outside the gene matches. CDR3 sequence reads: CASSDPDRAFRNTEAFF. CDR3 DNA: TGTGCCAGCAGTGATCCTGACAGGGCTTTTAGGAACACTGAAGCTTTCTTT. Together with reference TRBV25-1 and TRBJ1-1, the CDR3 gives the full variable domain: EADIYQTPRYLVIGTGKKITLECSQTMGHDKMYWYQQDPGMELHLIHYSYGVNSTEKGDLSSESTVSRIRTEHFPLTLESARPSHTSQYLCASSDPDRAFRNTEAFFGQGTRLTVV.

This clonotype was detected a few times. The chain uses TRBV7-2 and TRBJ2-5, with 9 bases fitting TRBD2. V lost 7 bases to trimming and J lost 1 base; unmatched junction nucleotides: 7. CDR1 SGHTA and CDR2 FQGNSA come from the germline V gene. The CDR3 totals 15 residues. The CDR3 DNA reads TGTGCCAGCACCAGAAAAGCGGGGGGCCAAGAGACCCAGTACTTC. Translating gives CASTRKAGGQETQYF. Variable domain in full (rest from reference TRBV7-2 and TRBJ2-5): GAGVSQSPSNKVTEKGKDVELRCDPISGHTALYWYRQSLGQGLEFLIYFQGNSAPDKSGLPSDRFSAERTGGSVSTLTIQRTQQEDSAVYLCASTRKAGGQETQYFGPGTRLLVL.

The gene calls are TRBV25-1 and TRBJ1-1; D may be TRBD1 (6 bases). Germline V gene sequence: CDR1 MGHDK, CDR2 SYGVNS. The CDR3 has 16 amino acids. V gave up 1 base and J gave up 8 bases, with 20 bases separating them. The chain's CDR3 is CASSESGRGTCNEAFF. CDR3 DNA: TGTGCCAGCAGTGAATCCGGCAGGGGTACTTGTAACGAAGCTTTCTTT.

This clonotype showed up many times. The rearrangement joins TRBV5-8 to TRBJ1-5; D might be TRBD1 (6 bases). Germline V gives CDR1 SGHTS, CDR2 YDEGEE. CDR3 length equals 14 residues. V lost 3 bases and J 3 bases, leaving 10 bases between the germline ends. The CDR3 bases are TGTGCCAGCAGCTCCACAGGGAACAATCAGCCCCAGCATTTT. This gives the protein CASSSTGNNQPQHF.

This chain joins TRBV7-9 and TRBJ2-6; TRBD1 is a possible D gene (6 bases). The germline CDR1 and CDR2 sequences are SEHNR and FQNEAQ (reference sequence). The length of the CDR3 is 15 residues. The V gene lost 5 bases and the J gene lost 2 bases, with 10 bases spanning the gap. The CDR3 protein is CASSHTGTGANVLTF. The CDR3, as DNA: TGTGCCAGCAGCCACACAGGGACTGGGGCCAACGTCCTGACTTTC.

This clonotype has at least ten counts. This chain links TRBV20-1 with TRBJ2-5; D unclear. Germline lookup yields CDR1 DFQATT and CDR2 SNEGSKA (reference sequence). V was shortened by 4 bases and J by 1 base, with 16 bases between the two germline ends. The CDR3 runs 15 residues. In nucleotides, the CDR3 is TGCAGTGCTATACCTTATCAAAGCTTCCAAGAGACCCAGTACTTC. Amino acids: CSAIPYQSFQETQYF.

This clonotype was seen more than once but under ten times. This chain uses TRBV6-2 or TRBV6-3 with TRBJ2-1; D may be TRBD1 (6 bases). V was trimmed by 2 bases and J by 6 bases, leaving 14 bases between them. Germline assignment: CDR1 MNHEY and CDR2 SVGEGT. There are 15 residues in the CDR3. The CDR3 loop is CASSYRAGARNEQFF. CDR3 coding DNA: TGTGCCAGCAGTTACAGGGCAGGGGCCCGCAATGAGCAGTTCTTC.

This clonotype came up a few times. The genes are TRBV7-8 and TRBJ2-5; 11 nucleotides agree with TRBD2. Trimming took 5 bases from V and 0 from J; bases not matched to a gene: 8. CDR1 and CDR2 from the germline V gene are SGHVS and FQNEAQ. The CDR3 covers 17 residues. CDR3 DNA: TGTGCCAGCAGCCCTCGGACTAGCGGGCCCTACCAAGAGACCCAGTACTTC. Amino acid sequence: CASSPRTSGPYQETQYF.

This clonotype has only one observation. A clone one base away is much larger, so this may be a read error. V gene TRBV4-3 combines with J gene TRBJ2-1; D is possibly TRBD2 (5 bases). Germline lookup yields CDR1 LGHNA and CDR2 YSLEER. This CDR3 spans 14 amino acids. The CDR3 DNA sequence: TGCGCCAGCGGCCAAGAGGAAACTAGCAATGAGCAGTTCTTC. Amino acid sequence: CASGQEETSNEQFF.

This clonotype was detected many times. The chain carries TRBV7-2 and TRBJ2-1; the match to TRBD1 covers 12 bases. This CDR3 has 15 residues. Germline V gene data show CDR1 as SGHTA and CDR2 as FQGNSA. V gave up 2 bases and J gave up 9 bases; unmatched junction bases: 5. The CDR3 coding sequence is TGTGCCAGCAGCTTATCCGGGACAGGGGGCATTGAGCAGTTCTTC. It codes for CASSLSGTGGIEQFF.

Many counts were recorded for this clonotype. The V gene is TRBV27, the J gene TRBJ1-3; 7 bases are a match to TRBD1. The CDR3 contains 16 residues. The junction had 6 bases not matched to a gene; V was cut back by 4 bases and J by 0 bases. Per the germline V gene, CDR1 is MNHEY and CDR2 is SMNVEV (reference sequence). The CDR3 DNA reads as TGTGCCAGCAGTTCCAACCAGGGGGACTCTGGAAACACCATATATTTT. It encodes CASSSNQGDSGNTIYF.

There are a few counts of this clonotype. The chain links TRBV18 to TRBJ2-7; D is possibly TRBD2 (5 bases). The CDR3 totals 16 residues. V lost 6 bases, J lost 0 bases, and 18 bases lay in between. CDR1 is KGHSH, CDR2 LQKENI, per germline. The CDR3: CASSEYPLGSSYEQYV. CDR3 in DNA: TGTGCCAGCTCCGAGTATCCATTGGGGAGCTCCTACGAGCAGTACGTC.

This chain connects TRBV12-3 or TRBV12-4 to TRBJ2-1; D may match TRBD1 or TRBD2 (5 bases each). The CDR3 consists of 14 residues. V shed 7 bases and J shed 9 bases, with 19 bases lying between them. CDR3: CASTPVGPYGEQFF. The CDR3 DNA reads as TGTGCCAGCACCCCAGTGGGACCATACGGTGAGCAGTTCTTC.

This clonotype has just a few counts. V usage is TRBV7-9 and J usage is TRBJ1-6, with TRBD1 matching over 7 bases. The CDR3 sequence is 14 residues long. With 1 base clipped from V and 14 bases from J, the junction kept 8 bases outside the gene matches. Per the germline V gene, CDR1 is SEHNR and CDR2 is FQNEAQ (reference sequence). CDR3 nucleotides: TGTGCCAGCAGCTTAGATAGGACAGGAGGGACCCTCCACTTT. It translates to CASSLDRTGGTLHF.

This clonotype has only a few counts. CDR3 in amino acids: CASSETPGRLRGAKVSPLHF. CDR3 DNA sequence: TGCGCCAGCAGTGAGACCCCGGGACGGTTAAGGGGCGCTAAGGTTTCACCCCTCCACTTT. The chain carries TRBV10-2 and TRBJ1-6; a weak D match, TRBD1 (5 bases). In germline, CDR1 is WSHSY, CDR2 SAAADI. This CDR3 is built from 20 residues. Deletions cut 2 bases from V and 9 bases from J, with 29 bases between.

This clonotype has ten or more counts. The V and J genes are TRBV29-1 and TRBJ1-1, with D possibly being TRBD1 (6 bases). This CDR3 contains 12 residues. Germline-derived CDR1 and CDR2 are SQVTM and ANQGSEA. CDR3 sequence: CRVGASIREAFF. CDR3 DNA sequence: TGCAGGGTGGGGGCCTCCATCAGGGAAGCTTTCTTT.

This clonotype was counted many times. This sequence joins TRBV29-1 and TRBJ2-3; 7 bases are a match to TRBD1. Trimming cost V 4 bases and J 2 bases; bases outside gene matches: 6. In germline, CDR1 is SQVTM, CDR2 ANQGSEA. This CDR3 has 14 amino acids. In DNA form, the CDR3 reads TGCAGCGTTGTCCGGACAGGACTCACAGATACGCAGTATTTT. Translation: CSVVRTGLTDTQYF.

This clonotype occurred many times. The rearrangement joins TRBV20-1 to TRBJ1-2; D is uncertain. The CDR3 is made up of 9 amino acids. Trimming stripped 6 bases from V and 6 bases from J, with 5 bases between. Germline CDR1 reads DFQATT; CDR2 reads SNEGSKA (reference sequence). CDR3 loop: CSATNGYTF. CDR3 DNA: TGCAGTGCCACTAATGGCTACACCTTC.

Ten or more counts support this clonotype. The chain joins TRBV29-1 to TRBJ2-3; D assignment may be TRBD1 or TRBD2 (5 bases each). Germline values: CDR1 SQVTM, CDR2 ANQGSEA. The CDR3 loop spans 12 amino acids. V gave up 7 bases and J gave up 1 base, with 9 bases separating them. The CDR3 DNA is TGCAGCGGCAGGGACCGCACAGATACGCAGTATTTT. Translated: CSGRDRTDTQYF.

This clonotype was counted a few times. V gene TRBV15 combines with J gene TRBJ1-1, with a tentative D call TRBD1 (5 bases). The CDR3 sequence is 14 residues long. V lost 2 bases and J 1 base, leaving 8 bases between the germline ends. Germline V gene data show CDR1 as LNHNV and CDR2 as YYDKDF (reference sequence). The CDR3 sequence: CATSRQGGNTEAFF. In nucleotides, the CDR3 is TGTGCCACCAGCAGACAGGGCGGGAACACTGAAGCTTTCTTT. The full variable domain, with the rest looked up from reference TRBV15 and TRBJ1-1, is DAMVIQNPRYQVTQFGKPVTLSCSQTLNHNVMYWYQQKSSQAPKLLFHYYDKDFNNEADTPDNFQSRRPNTSFCFLDIRSPGLGDTAMYLCATSRQGGNTEAFFGQGTRLTVV.

This chain links TRBV20-1 with TRBJ2-1, with TRBD2 matching 10 bases. Germline CDR1 DFQATT, CDR2 SNEGSKA (reference sequence). The CDR3 covers 16 residues. V lost 3 bases to trimming and J lost 5 bases; unmatched junction nucleotides: 10. The DNA of the CDR3 is TGCAGTGCTAGCCCTCCACTAGCGGGGTATAACAATGAGCAGTTCTTC. Translation gives CSASPPLAGYNNEQFF.

About this clonotype itself: A read error may explain this, as a much larger clone is one base away. J is TRBJ2-1 and V is TRBV15; 7 positions match TRBD1. Looked up from germline, CDR1 is LNHNV and CDR2 is YYDKDF (reference sequence). The CDR3 totals 16 residues. CDR3 in amino acids: CSTSRGRQGGYNEQFF. The CDR3 DNA reads TGTTCCACCAGCAGAGGCCGACAGGGTGGATACAATGAGCAGTTCTTC.

This clonotype was counted between two and nine times. The chain combines TRBV5-6 with TRBJ2-5; D remains ambiguous. The germline V gene encodes CDR1 SGHDT and CDR2 YYEEEE. The V gene lost 0 bases and the J gene lost 4 bases, with 10 bases spanning the gap. The CDR3 contains 14 residues. The CDR3: CASSLVRSLETQYF. Written as DNA, the CDR3 is TGTGCCAGCAGCTTGGTCAGATCCTTAGAGACCCAGTACTTC. Combining the CDR3 with reference TRBV5-6 and TRBJ2-5 gives the whole variable domain DAGVTQSPTHLIKTRGQQVTLRCSPKSGHDTVSWYQQALGQGPQFIFQYYEEEERQRGNFPDRFSGHQFPNYSSELNVNALLLGDSALYLCASSLVRSLETQYFGPGTRLLVL.